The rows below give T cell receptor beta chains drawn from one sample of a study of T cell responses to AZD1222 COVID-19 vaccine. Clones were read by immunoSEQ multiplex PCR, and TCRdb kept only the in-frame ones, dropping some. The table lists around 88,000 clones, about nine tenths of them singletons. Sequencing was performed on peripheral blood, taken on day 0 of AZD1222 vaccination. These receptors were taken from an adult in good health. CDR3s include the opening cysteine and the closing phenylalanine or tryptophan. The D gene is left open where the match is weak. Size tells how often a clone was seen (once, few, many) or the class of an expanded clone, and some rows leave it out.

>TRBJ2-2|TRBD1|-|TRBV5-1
TGCGCCAGCAGCTTGGGACAGGGGGCGGACACCGGGGAGCTGTTTTTT
CASSLGQGADTGELFF
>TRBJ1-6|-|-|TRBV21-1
TGTGCCAGCAGCAAAGGGGTTCGGGACCAAGGGAATTCACCCCTCCACTTT
CASSKGVRDQGNSPLHF
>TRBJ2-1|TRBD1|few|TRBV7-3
TGTGCCAGCAGCTTGGACAGGGTGGACAATGAGCAGTTCTTC
CASSLDRVDNEQFF
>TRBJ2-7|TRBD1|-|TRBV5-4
TGTGCCAGCAGGGAGGGACAGGGGGCCTACGAGCAGTACTTC
CASREGQGAYEQYF
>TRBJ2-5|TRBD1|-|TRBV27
TGTGCCAGCAGGACAGGGGGAAGTTGGGAGACCCAGTACTTC
CASRTGGSWETQYF
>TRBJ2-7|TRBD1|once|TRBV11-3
TGTGCCAGCAGCGTACTGACAGGGCGCGAGCAGTACTTC
CASSVLTGREQYF
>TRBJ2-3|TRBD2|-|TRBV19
TGTGCCAGTAGTATGGGTCAGCTAGCGGTGACAGATACGCAGTATTTT
CASSMGQLAVTDTQYF
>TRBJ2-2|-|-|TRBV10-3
TGTGCCATCAGAGGCGGGGTCGGGGAGCTGTTTTTT
CAIRGGVGELFF
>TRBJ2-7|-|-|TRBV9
TGTGCCAGCAGCGTTTTGATGGTCTCCTACGAGCAGTACTTC
CASSVLMVSYEQYF
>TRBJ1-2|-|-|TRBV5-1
TGCGCCAGCAGCCCTAATCCGACAGCTAACTATGGCTACACCTTC
CASSPNPTANYGYTF
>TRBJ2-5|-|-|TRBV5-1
TGCGCCAGCAGCATTACCGCCTGGGAGACCCAGTACTTC
CASSITAWETQYF
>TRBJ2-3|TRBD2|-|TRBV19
TGTGCCAGTAGGGGCCTAGCGGGAGTTGGAGATACGCAGTATTTT
CASRGLAGVGDTQYF
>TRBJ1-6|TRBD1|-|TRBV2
TGTGCCAGCACTCCCGCCGGACAGGGAAATTCACCCCTCCACTTT
CASTPAGQGNSPLHF
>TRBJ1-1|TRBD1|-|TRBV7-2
TGTGCCAGCAGCTTATCTCCAGGGGGGAACACTGAAGCTTTCTTT
CASSLSPGGNTEAFF
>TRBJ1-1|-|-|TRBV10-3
TGTGCCATCAAGCCTTTGGACACAGGGAACACTGAAGCTTTCTTT
CAIKPLDTGNTEAFF
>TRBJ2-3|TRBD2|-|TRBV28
TGTGCCAGCAGTTTATACGGACTAGCGGGGATCACAGATACGCAGTATTTT
CASSLYGLAGITDTQYF
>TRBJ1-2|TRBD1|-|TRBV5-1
TGCGCCAGCAGCTTGGGGGACAGGGGGAATGGCTACACCTTC
CASSLGDRGNGYTF
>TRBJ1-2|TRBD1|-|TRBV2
TGTGCCAGCAGCGCCTTGGGACAGGGAAGTGTAGGCTACACCTTC
CASSALGQGSVGYTF
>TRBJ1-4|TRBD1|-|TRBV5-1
TGCGCCAGCACCTTGAGTCAGGGGGCAGGGGAAAAACTGTTTTTT
CASTLSQGAGEKLFF
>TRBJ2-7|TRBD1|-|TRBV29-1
TGCAGCGTTGACGTCCGGGACAGGGGCACCTACGAGCAGTACTTC
CSVDVRDRGTYEQYF
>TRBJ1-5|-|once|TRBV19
TGTGCCAGTAGTACCCCGCCGGGGCAGGGACTCAATCAGCCCCAGCATTTT
CASSTPPGQGLNQPQHF
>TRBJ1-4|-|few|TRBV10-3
TGTGCCATCAGCGGACTGGCATTCGAAAAACTGTTTTTT
CAISGLAFEKLFF
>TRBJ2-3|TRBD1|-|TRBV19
TGTGCCAGTAGTATAACAGGGGTAGGAGATACGCAGTATTTT
CASSITGVGDTQYF
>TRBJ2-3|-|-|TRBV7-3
TGTGCCAGCAGCGCAGCAGGGAGTACAGATACGCAGTATTTT
CASSAAGSTDTQYF
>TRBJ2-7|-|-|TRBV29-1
TGCAGCGTTGTGAGAGGGTCCTACGAGCAGTACTTC
CSVVRGSYEQYF
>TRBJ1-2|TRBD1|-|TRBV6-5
TGTGCCTGCCTCCGGGACAGGGCCTATGGCTACACCTTC
CACLRDRAYGYTF
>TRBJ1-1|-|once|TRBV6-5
TGTGCCAGCACCGAACGGGGGCTGAACACTGAAGCTTTCTTT
CASTERGLNTEAFF
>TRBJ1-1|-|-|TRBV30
TGTGCCTGGAGTGGGGGGGCGCTCGTCACTGAAGCTTTCTTT
CAWSGGALVTEAFF
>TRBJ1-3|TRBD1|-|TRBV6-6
TGTGCCAGCAGCCCCGGGACAGGGATCTCTGGAAACACCATATATTTT
CASSPGTGISGNTIYF
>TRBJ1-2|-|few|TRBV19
TGTGCCAGTAGTCCGAAGAACTATGGCTACACCTTC
CASSPKNYGYTF
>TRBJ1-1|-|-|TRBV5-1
TGCGCCAGCAGCTTGACAGATCAAACTGAAGCTTTCTTT
CASSLTDQTEAFF
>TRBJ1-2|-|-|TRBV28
TGTGCCAGCAGTCCACGGGCGGCCTTAGGGTATGGCTACACCTTC
CASSPRAALGYGYTF
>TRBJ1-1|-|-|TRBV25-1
TGTGCCAGCAGCAGGGCCAACACTGAAGCTTTCTTT
CASSRANTEAFF
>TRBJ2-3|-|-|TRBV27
TGTGCCAGCAGTTCCGCGGGCGCCAACACAGATACGCAGTATTTT
CASSSAGANTDTQYF
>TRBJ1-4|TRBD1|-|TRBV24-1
TGTGCCACCAGTGGCGACAGGGAAGAAAAACTGTTTTTT
CATSGDREEKLFF
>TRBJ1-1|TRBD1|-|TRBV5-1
TGCGCCAGCAGCGAGACAGGGAGGAACACTGAAGCTTTCTTT
CASSETGRNTEAFF
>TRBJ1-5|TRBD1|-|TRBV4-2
TGTGCCAGCAGCCAAGCTTTACAGGGGAATCAGCCCCAGCATTTT
CASSQALQGNQPQHF
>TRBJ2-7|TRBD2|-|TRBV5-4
TGTGCCAGCAGCCCGGGACTAGCTAACTACGAGCAGTACTTC
CASSPGLANYEQYF
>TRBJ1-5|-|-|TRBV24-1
TGTGCCACCAGTGATCACAGGGATCTTAGCAATCAGCCCCAGCATTTT
CATSDHRDLSNQPQHF
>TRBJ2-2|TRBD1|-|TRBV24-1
TGTGCCACCAGTGATTTGCCTGGGGCAGGGGGCACCGGGGAGCTGTTTTTT
CATSDLPGAGGTGELFF
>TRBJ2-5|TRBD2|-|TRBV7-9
TGTGCCAGCAGCTTAGGGACTAGCGGCCAAGAGACCCAGTACTTC
CASSLGTSGQETQYF
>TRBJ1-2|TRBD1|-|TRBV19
TGTGCCAGTAGTCCCGACAGGGATGGATACGGCTACACCTTC
CASSPDRDGYGYTF
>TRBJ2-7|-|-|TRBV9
TGTGCCAGCAGCGCCCTAACCGGCGTGCAGTACTTC
CASSALTGVQYF
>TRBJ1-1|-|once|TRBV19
TGTGCCAGTAGTTGGCCGTCGAACACTGAAGCTTTCTTT
CASSWPSNTEAFF
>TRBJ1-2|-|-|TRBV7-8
TGTGCCAGCAGCTTAGCGAACCCTGCGGACTATGGCTACACCTTC
CASSLANPADYGYTF
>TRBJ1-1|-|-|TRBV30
TGTGCCGTAGGACGGGAGAACGCTGAAGCTTTCTTT
CAVGRENAEAFF
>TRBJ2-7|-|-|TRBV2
TGTGCCAGCAGTGAAAACCACGAGCAGTACTTC
CASSENHEQYF
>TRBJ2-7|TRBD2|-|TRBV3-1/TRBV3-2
TGTGCCAGCAGCCAAGGGACTAGCGGGAGATCAAGGGAGCAGTACTTC
CASSQGTSGRSREQYF
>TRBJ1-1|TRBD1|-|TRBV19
TGTGCCAGTAGTACCCGGGACAGGGGTTGGGCCACTGAAGCTTTCTTT
CASSTRDRGWATEAFF
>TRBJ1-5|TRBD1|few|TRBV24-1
TGTGCCACCAGTGCCCAGGGGGCCTACAATCAGCCCCAGCATTTT
CATSAQGAYNQPQHF
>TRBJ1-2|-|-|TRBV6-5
TGTGCCAGCAGCCAGACAGCTAACTATGGCTACACCTTC
CASSQTANYGYTF
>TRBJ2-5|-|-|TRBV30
TGTGCCTGGGGGCATCCAACTCCGGAGACCCAGTACTTC
CAWGHPTPETQYF
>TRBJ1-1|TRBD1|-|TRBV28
TGTGCCAGCAGGCGGACAGGGGGCCGAGGAAATGAAGCTTTCTTT
CASRRTGGRGNEAFF
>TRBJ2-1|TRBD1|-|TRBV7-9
TGTGCCAGCAGCATCTGGACAGGGGATGGTGAGCAGTTCTTC
CASSIWTGDGEQFF
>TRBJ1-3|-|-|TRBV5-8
TGTGCCAGCAGCTTTCAGGCCTACTCTGGAAACACCATATATTTT
CASSFQAYSGNTIYF
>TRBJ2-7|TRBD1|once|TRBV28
TGTGCCAGCAGTTTATATGGGACAGGGGTAAGGGGACTCTACGAGCAGTACTTC
CASSLYGTGVRGLYEQYF
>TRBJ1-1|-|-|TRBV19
TGTGCCAGTAGTAAGTCAGGGGTGAACACTGAAGCTTTCTTT
CASSKSGVNTEAFF
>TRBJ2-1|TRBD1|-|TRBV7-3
TGTGCCAGCAGCTTACAGGGGGCCGCAAGCTCCTACAATGAGCAGTTCTTC
CASSLQGAASSYNEQFF
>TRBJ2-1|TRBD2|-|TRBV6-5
TGTGCCAGCAAAACTAGCGGGAGACCCCCCAATGAGCAGTTCTTC
CASKTSGRPPNEQFF
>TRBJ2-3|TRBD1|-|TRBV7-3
TGTGCCAGCAGCTTACGACCCGGGACAGGGGCTGGCACAGATACGCAGTATTTT
CASSLRPGTGAGTDTQYF